This T cell receptor (beta chain) was documented in a study of cytomegalovirus exposure and HLA in healthy donors (dated by TCRdb to 2017 to 2019). Notes on the research overall: According to an earlier analysis of 587 of the donors, some 170 million T cells yielded roughly 110 million unique TCR beta sequences and about 300 Gb of sequence data. About 310 gigabases of sequencing data and 70 million to 85 million unique TCR sequences were included in an early release covering several hundred HLA-typed donors. Of the approximately 370 genotyped donors, 75% to 85% were placed in the genetic ancestry cluster associated with self-reported Caucasian donors. The study aimed to test whether signatures of past pathogen exposure could be identified by cataloging public T cell receptors. The T cell repertoires of 666 subjects were profiled by immunosequencing and related to cytomegalovirus serostatus. Besides the first cohort of around 670 subjects, a separate validation cohort made up of 120 or so different subjects was used. To predict cytomegalovirus infection status, the study brought together high-throughput TCR immunosequencing, statistical association of individual TCRs with disease status, and machine learning. To study patterns of TCR occurrence, a later analysis re-analyzed previously published TCR beta repertoires from hundreds of donors and added high-resolution HLA genotyping. In the later analysis, no new phenotypic data were used to find candidate immune exposures; instead, reliance was placed on TCR beta sequences and their occurrence across donors. An earlier analysis of fewer than 700 of the donors applied high-throughput TCR beta sequencing to assess whether each TCR beta V gene segment acted as functional or pseudogenic. Donor age, sex, ethnicity and CMV serostatus were compiled together with the repertoire data. A later genetic analysis took genome-wide SNP genotypes for about 65% of the 666 donors and used that subset as a discovery cohort. Every repertoire in the discovery cohort had been generated on one and the same sequencing platform. Class I and class II HLA loci were covered by the typing at four-digit resolution. The number of typed donors differed by locus: about 620-640 for A, B, C, DRB1 and DQB1; approximately 540 for DQA1; around 580 for DPA1; and roughly 450 for DPB1. About five DR-DQ haplotypes were handled as single units for association and clustering, since linkage in the cohort was strong. On average, around 200,000 unique TCR beta nucleotide sequences were sequenced per donor among more than 350 genotyped donors of the cohort, with roughly 18% of those sequences being non-productive. The paper as a whole reports these results and caveats: Over 15 rarely observed V segments, including chromosome 9 orphons, were excluded from the earlier analysis of several hundred of the donors because counts were too low. In a later analysis, most CMV-associated TCR beta chains were found to appear HLA-restricted, with HLA associations seemingly driven largely by CMV exposure. The classifier was reported to diagnose cytomegalovirus status with high specificity and sensitivity in both the original and validation cohorts. A total of fewer than 200 TCR beta chains were listed by the study as associated with cytomegalovirus. The only immune exposure information available for the cohort was CMV serostatus. According to the authors, the approach could potentially be generalized to other disease states and immunological phenotypes. Presence/absence analyses assumed roughly uniform sequencing depth across donors, an assumption that may not hold. The 87-base-pair reads could not distinguish some IMGT-functional V segments, including TRBV6-2 and TRBV6-3, so those segments were excluded. In a later analysis, HLA-associated TCR beta chains were found to be more clonally expanded and to have lower generation probabilities than equally common non-associated chains. Because some donors lacked HLA typing at each locus, the association tests relied only on the typed subset. When HLA alleles, especially DR and DQ, strongly co-occurred, TCR associations were difficult to assign to individual alleles. Most TCR sequences were seen in very few donors, while some public TCRs were found in many individuals. This cohort had only TCR beta chains sequenced, and the lack of alpha or paired-chain data limited which features could be detected. An association between a missense DCLRE1C variant and V-gene and J-gene trimming of TCR beta chains was found in a later genetic analysis and replicated in an independent cohort. A later genetic analysis reported fewer N-insertions in productive TCRs among donors in an Asian-associated ancestry cluster than the roughly 700-donor mean. A later analysis found that TCR association rates varied across HLA loci, with DRB1 alleles showing the most associated TCRs and HLA-C alleles the fewest. A later analysis associated about 17,000 TCR beta sequences with specific HLA alleles at a false discovery rate of 0.05. Broadly in line with IMGT annotations, most TCR beta V segments showed up in productive rearrangements about 87% or about 30% of the time in an earlier analysis of approximately 640 of the donors. A further reported finding was that TCR beta sequences accurately predicted the HLA-A and HLA-B alleles for most subjects in the first cohort. Correlated functional status among segregating V segments might be attributable to linkage disequilibrium, but an unknown experimental factor could not be ruled out. In vitro tests confirmed that a few of the cytomegalovirus-associated TCR beta chains recognize cytomegalovirus antigens. Several of the top co-occurrence clusters appeared to be linked to parvovirus B19, influenza, CMV and Epstein-Barr virus, according to a later analysis. A cluster of highly shared sequence variants was judged likely to represent a technical artifact of the sequencing pipeline.

A note on this clone: Its target antigen remains unknown. Base qualities are missing; no much larger clone stands one base away.

Measured from the cysteine to the phenylalanine, the CDR3 is 13 residues long. CDR3 DNA only is kept here, 39 bases in frame from base 1. The junction shows trimming of 0 bases on V and 4 bases on J, plus 7 bases between the germline ends. CDR1 and CDR2 (MNHEY, SVGAGI) derive from the germline V gene. In total, approximately 690 healthy bone marrow donors made up the cohort. Cohort members were all nominally healthy when sampled, although unrecorded immune exposures were likely present. The donor tested CMV seronegative, placing the donor among the approximately 360 seronegative members of the cohort. A peripheral blood sample was collected from each donor, and TCR beta sequencing was performed on peripheral blood mononuclear cells. Genomic DNA was extracted from the blood cell samples with the Qiagen DNeasy Blood Extraction Kit. Libraries were built with the immunoSEQ multiplex PCR assay. For the multiplex PCR, a mixture combining 60 forward primers for TCR Vbeta segments and 13 reverse primers for TCR Jbeta segments was used. A multiplex PCR assay on genomic DNA amplified the CDR3 region of rearranged TCR beta genes. Amplified TCR beta libraries were sequenced as 87-base-pair reads on the Illumina HiSeq System. In the original analysis: A later analysis counted 75 million to 100 million unique TCR beta chains across the 700 or so repertoires, and some 11 million of these chains were shared by at least two donors. To remove PCR and sequencing errors, raw reads were error-corrected and collapsed into unique sequences using a nearest-neighbor algorithm that merged closely related sequences. CDR3 sequences were aligned to IMGT reference sequences to assign V, D and J gene segments. For a sequence to be retained, a match of at least six nucleotides was required to both a V gene segment and a J gene segment. Rearrangements were classified as productive when the CDR3 lacked stop codons and remained in frame with V and J, and all other rearrangements were classified as non-productive. Following IMGT convention, CDR3 was defined as the stretch from the second conserved V-encoded cysteine to the conserved J-encoded phenylalanine. The earlier analysis of about 610 of the donors excluded sequences that lacked an unambiguous match to a single V gene segment. An earlier analysis of roughly 590 of the donors called V segments functional above 56.7% productive rearrangements and segregating when the between-donor standard deviation exceeded 5%. A statistical classification framework was built for diagnosing cytomegalovirus status from the catalog of TCR beta chain sequences. In a later analysis, V and J genes were assigned by comparing TCR nucleotide sequences against IMGT/GENE-DB human TR gene sequences. In a later analysis, CDR3 sequences and most-parsimonious VDJ recombination scenarios were assigned using the TCRdist pipeline. In a later analysis, each TCR beta chain was defined by its CDR3 amino acid sequence together with its V-gene family, and reads without a unique V-gene family were excluded. As a way to deal with suspected cross-contamination and a sequencing artifact, a later analysis dropped roughly 620 nucleotide sequences that were highly shared and had low generation probability. For each public chain, a later analysis derived a clonal expansion index from normalized ranks of inferred template counts within each repertoire. Generation probabilities in a later analysis came from a VDJ recombination model fitted to out-of-frame rearrangements, and those results were checked against IGoR. A later analysis scored TCR-TCR, TCR-HLA and TCR-CMV co-occurrence with hypergeometric tests, applying a repertoire-size bias correction to TCR pairs. A later analysis estimated false discovery rates by permuting HLA or CMV assignments 20 times. In a later analysis, co-occurring TCRs were grouped using DBSCAN, and TCRdist sequence similarity was added for clustering within HLA-allele-positive subsets. Co-occurrence clustering excluded repertoires with fewer than 30,000 or more than 120,000 public chains, plus five with anomalous nucleotide sharing. TCRdb obtained this table from immuneACCESS and retained in-frame rearrangements with V and J assigned. These tables miss some clones; where compared with another copy, unresolved V genes account for less than half of the shortfall, and the remainder is unexplained. V and J calls and clone size come straight from that table; D and trimming were deduced from the DNA. The sample table contains 110,000 to 150,000 clones; only one count was recorded for roughly two thirds of them. The ten largest clones add up to around 1.2% of the sample.

The TCR sequence derives from a woman between 40 and 55 years old in good health and CMV-seronegative. The sample was PBMCs. This chain is built from TRBV6-5 and TRBJ2-7; the D gene is perhaps TRBD1, from 5 matching bases. The CDR3 is CASSYSGVYEQYF. The nucleotides are TGTGCCAGCAGTTACTCAGGGGTTTACGAGCAGTACTTC.